The clone carrying this T cell receptor (beta chain) was observed a single time. The assay was immunoSEQ multiplex PCR, and TCRdb's table has in-frame clones only and misses some. This sample yields tens of thousands of clones, of which around 90% are seen a single time; 14% belongs to the top ten. V lost 2 bases and J 1 base, leaving 12 bases between the germline ends. Germline V gives CDR1 SGHVS, CDR2 FNYEAQ. This CDR3 has 15 residues. Treatment given: randomized to nivolumab then ipilimumab (arm A) or the reverse (arm B). Patients had received no earlier DNA-damaging chemotherapy. Sorted cells were live CD3+CD8+, lacking CD19 and CD56, from PBMCs. The entry originates in a study of sequential checkpoint blockade in melanoma. For the study at large: Arm A got nivolumab then ipilimumab; arm B the reverse, 1:1. Maintenance nivolumab came after either treatment sequence.

The rearrangement links TRBV7-6 to TRBJ2-7, with TRBD2 as a possible D gene (5 bases). Sequencing was performed on CD8+ T cells sorted from blood (inferred from file names), taken from a patient given nivolumab and ipilimumab in sequence. The TCR originated in a human donor with melanoma. The CDR3 DNA sequence: TGTGCCAGCAGCTTAAAGTTTTCGGGGTCCTACGAGCAGTACTTC. Translation gives CASSLKFSGSYEQYF.